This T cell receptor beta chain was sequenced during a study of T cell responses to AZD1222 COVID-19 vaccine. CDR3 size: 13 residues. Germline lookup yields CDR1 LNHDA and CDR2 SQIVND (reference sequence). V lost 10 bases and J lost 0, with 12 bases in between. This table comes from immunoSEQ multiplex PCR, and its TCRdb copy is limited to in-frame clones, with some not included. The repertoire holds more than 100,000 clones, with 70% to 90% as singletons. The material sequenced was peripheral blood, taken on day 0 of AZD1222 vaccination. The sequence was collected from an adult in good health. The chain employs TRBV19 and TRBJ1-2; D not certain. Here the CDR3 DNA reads TGTGCCACCTCAAGAATAACTAACTATGGCTACACCTTC. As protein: CATSRITNYGYTF.